Listed below are T cell receptor beta chains from one sample, sequenced in a study of blood T cell repertoires in COVID-19. Here immunoSEQ multiplex PCR was the method, and the copy in TCRdb shows in-frame clones only, minus some. Of more than 150,000 clones listed, 82% are singletons. The sample comprised PBMCs or T cells enriched from blood (not recorded which). The receptors were sampled from a man between 45 and 60 years old who had recovered from COVID-19. The CDR3 runs from the conserved cysteine through the conserved F or W. D genes are given only for firm matches. Some rows have no size entry. The others give once, few or many, or a class for an expanded clone.

TRBJ2-7 | TRBD2 | TRBV7-9 | NA | CASSRPGTSVYEQYF | TGTGCCAGCAGCCGCCCCGGGACTAGTGTCTACGAGCAGTACTTC
TRBJ2-3 | NA | TRBV19 | NA | CASSWAGATDTQYF | TGTGCCAGTAGTTGGGCAGGGGCAACAGATACGCAGTATTTT
TRBJ1-4 | NA | TRBV24-1 | NA | CATSDTGLGEKLFF | TGTGCCACCAGTGATACAGGGTTGGGGGAAAAACTGTTTTTT
TRBJ1-5 | NA | TRBV19 | NA | CASNGQYSNQPQHF | TGTGCCAGTAACGGACAGTATAGCAATCAGCCCCAGCATTTT
TRBJ1-5 | TRBD1 | TRBV28 | NA | CASSHRQGRSNQPQHF | TGTGCCAGCAGCCACCGACAGGGAAGGAGCAATCAGCCCCAGCATTTT
TRBJ1-3 | TRBD1 | TRBV18 | NA | CASSPGTGVSGNTIYF | TGTGCCAGCTCACCGGGGACAGGGGTATCTGGAAACACCATATATTTT
TRBJ1-1 | TRBD1 | TRBV7-9 | NA | CASSLGQGNTEAFF | TGTGCCAGCAGCTTAGGACAGGGGAACACTGAAGCTTTCTTT
TRBJ2-2 | NA | TRBV6-5 | NA | CASSYSRGDTGELFF | TGTGCCAGCAGTTACTCGCGAGGCGACACCGGGGAGCTGTTTTTT
TRBJ2-2 | TRBD1 | TRBV29-1 | NA | CSARTGSTGELFF | TGCAGCGCCCGGACAGGAAGCACCGGGGAGCTGTTTTTT
TRBJ1-1 | TRBD1 | TRBV23-1 | NA | CASGRQGTNTEAFF | TGCGCCAGCGGACGACAGGGTACTAACACTGAAGCTTTCTTT
TRBJ2-5 | TRBD2 | TRBV27 | NA | CASSSPSGTSTQYF | TGTGCCAGCAGTTCTCCTTCCGGGACTAGTACCCAGTACTTC
TRBJ2-1 | TRBD1 | TRBV29-1 | NA | CSVVSGQGFGEQFF | TGCAGCGTCGTTTCGGGACAGGGGTTCGGCGAGCAGTTCTTC
TRBJ1-2 | NA | TRBV15 | few | CATSTRETGYGYTF | TGTGCCACCAGCACTCGCGAAACAGGGTATGGCTACACCTTC
TRBJ2-7 | NA | TRBV5-1 | NA | CASSLAGSSYEQYF | TGCGCCAGCAGCTTGGCGGGGTCCTCCTACGAGCAGTACTTC
TRBJ2-7 | NA | TRBV6-1 | once | CASSEFGQLNFEQYF | TGTGCCAGCAGTGAATTCGGACAACTAAATTTCGAGCAGTACTTC
TRBJ2-5 | TRBD2 | TRBV18 | NA | CASSSSTRWDGGAWTQYF | TGTGCCAGCTCATCGAGTACGCGCTGGGACGGGGGGGCTTGGACCCAGTACTTC
TRBJ2-1 | TRBD2 | TRBV5-1 | NA | CASSLDGTSADNEQFF | TGCGCCAGCAGCTTGGATGGGACTAGCGCTGACAATGAGCAGTTCTTC
TRBJ2-2 | TRBD2 | TRBV5-4 | once | CASSRGGRDPGELFF | TGTGCCAGCAGCCGGGGGGGCCGGGATCCCGGGGAGCTGTTTTTT
TRBJ1-1 | NA | TRBV7-8 | NA | CASSSQPGGRGTEAFF | TGTGCCAGCAGCTCCCAGCCGGGGGGGCGCGGCACTGAAGCTTTCTTT
TRBJ1-1 | NA | TRBV18 | NA | CASSTSENTEAFF | TGTGCCAGCTCAACAAGCGAGAACACTGAAGCTTTCTTT
TRBJ2-5 | NA | TRBV7-8 | NA | CASSFFRAEQETQYF | TGTGCCAGCAGCTTTTTTAGAGCGGAGCAAGAGACCCAGTACTTC
TRBJ1-2 | NA | TRBV12-3/TRBV12-4 | few | CASSFQGHYGYTF | TGTGCCAGCAGTTTTCAGGGCCACTATGGCTACACCTTC
TRBJ2-5 | NA | TRBV10-3 | NA | CAISESFGGQETQYF | TGTGCCATCAGTGAGTCTTTCGGGGGGCAGGAGACCCAGTACTTC
TRBJ2-7 | NA | TRBV5-1 | NA | CASSFKADSYEQYF | TGCGCCAGCAGCTTCAAAGCGGATTCCTACGAGCAGTACTTC
TRBJ2-5 | TRBD1 | TRBV7-6 | NA | CASSRQGKETQYF | TGTGCCAGCAGCCGACAGGGAAAAGAGACCCAGTACTTC
TRBJ1-5 | TRBD1 | TRBV2 | once | CASRVMTGRQPQHF | TGTGCCAGCAGAGTCATGACAGGGCGCCAGCCCCAGCATTTT
TRBJ1-1 | NA | TRBV28 | once | CASSLLGNTEAFF | TGTGCCAGCAGTCTCCTAGGGAACACTGAAGCTTTCTTT
TRBJ2-1 | NA | TRBV5-5 | once | CASSLAWGLNNEQFF | TGTGCCAGCAGCTTGGCATGGGGCTTAAACAATGAGCAGTTCTTC
TRBJ1-4 | NA | TRBV6-1 | NA | CASSEGQGGKLFF | TGTGCCAGCAGTGAAGGTCAGGGAGGAAAACTGTTTTTT
TRBJ2-3 | TRBD2 | TRBV7-6 | NA | CASSQPTSLDTQYF | TGTGCCAGCAGCCAACCGACTAGCTTAGATACGCAGTATTTT
TRBJ1-4 | NA | TRBV14 | NA | CASSQADSLSEKLFF | TGTGCCAGCAGCCAAGCGGACAGTCTTAGTGAAAAACTGTTTTTT
TRBJ2-2 | TRBD1 | TRBV11-3 | NA | CASSLDLDRVDGELFF | TGTGCCAGCAGCTTAGACTTGGACAGGGTAGACGGGGAGCTGTTTTTT
TRBJ2-5 | TRBD1 | TRBV5-1 | NA | CASSATGGAGETQYF | TGCGCCAGTAGCGCAACAGGGGGCGCGGGAGAGACCCAGTACTTC
TRBJ2-1 | TRBD2 | TRBV7-9 | once | CASSLAGLAGNEQFF | TGTGCCAGCAGCTTAGCAGGGCTAGCGGGCAATGAGCAGTTCTTC
TRBJ1-1 | NA | TRBV3-1/TRBV3-2 | NA | CASSQDPGNTEAFF | TGTGCCAGCAGCCAAGATCCAGGGAATACTGAAGCTTTCTTT
TRBJ2-2 | NA | TRBV5-1 | NA | CASSLDGGNTGELFF | TGCGCCAGCAGCTTGGATGGCGGAAACACCGGGGAGCTGTTTTTT
TRBJ2-7 | TRBD2 | TRBV11-3 | NA | CASSLTSGSSYEQYF | TGTGCCAGCAGCTTGACTAGCGGGAGCTCCTACGAGCAGTACTTC
TRBJ2-5 | TRBD2 | TRBV5-1 | once | CASSSRGGLQETQYF | TGCGCCAGCAGCTCTCGCGGGGGGCTCCAAGAGACCCAGTACTTC
TRBJ1-4 | TRBD1 | TRBV29-1 | NA | CSVMGQDATNEKLFF | TGCAGCGTTATGGGACAGGATGCAACTAATGAAAAACTGTTTTTT
TRBJ2-2 | NA | TRBV4-1 | NA | CASSQDQDFYTGELFF | TGCGCCAGCAGCCAAGATCAGGATTTTTACACCGGGGAGCTGTTTTTT
TRBJ1-1 | TRBD1 | TRBV5-1 | once | CASSARVGGGTEAFF | TGCGCCAGCAGCGCCCGGGTAGGGGGCGGCACTGAAGCTTTCTTT